This TCR beta chain was documented in a study of T-cell reconstitution after alpha-beta-depleted transplantation in children. Preparation of the TCRbeta library used unique molecular identifiers. TCRdb analysed the PCR reads with MiXCR anew, one entry per CDR3 protein. The sample has under 450,000 distinct CDR3 sequences, about an eighth seen once. The germline V and J ends were trimmed by 1 base and 1 base, with 10 bases remaining between them. Germline lookup yields CDR1 SGHTA and CDR2 FQGNSA. The CDR3 totals 16 residues. This specimen consisted of PBMCs, obtained from the stem cell graft. The receptor comes from a human donor who donated a stem cell graft to a child with Fanconi anemia. The rearrangement joins TRBV7-2 to TRBJ2-2; D is perhaps TRBD2 (5 bases). CDR3: CASSLEWAGNTGELFF. CDR3 nucleotides: TGTGCCAGCAGCTTAGAGTGGGCGGGGAACACCGGGGAGCTGTTTTTT.